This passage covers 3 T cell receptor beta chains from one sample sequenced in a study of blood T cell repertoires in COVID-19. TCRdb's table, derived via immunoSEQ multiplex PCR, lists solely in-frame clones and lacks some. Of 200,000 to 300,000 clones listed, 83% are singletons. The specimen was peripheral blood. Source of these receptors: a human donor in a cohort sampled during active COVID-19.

CDR3 nucleotides: TGTGCCATCAGCGCGACAGGGGAAAAGTACAATGAGCAGTTCTTC. It codes for CAISATGEKYNEQFF. The chain carries TRBV10-3 and TRBJ2-1, with TRBD1 identical over 8 bases. The CDR3 is 15 residues long. Germline values: CDR1 ENHRY, CDR2 SYGVKD. With 6 bases clipped from V and 4 bases from J, the junction kept 8 bases outside the gene matches.

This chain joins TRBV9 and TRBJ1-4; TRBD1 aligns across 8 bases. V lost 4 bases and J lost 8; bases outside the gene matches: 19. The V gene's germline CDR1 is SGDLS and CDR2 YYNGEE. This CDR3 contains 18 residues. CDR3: CASSPPRGVTGADEKLFF. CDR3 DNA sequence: TGTGCCAGCAGCCCCCCCCGTGGGGTGACAGGGGCAGACGAAAAACTGTTTTTT.

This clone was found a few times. The CDR3 protein is CASSFSPTSGRASEQYF. Written as DNA, the CDR3 is TGTGCCAGCAGCTTCTCCCCGACTAGCGGGAGGGCCTCCGAGCAGTACTTC. This rearrangement joins TRBV7-2 to TRBJ2-7; 14 bases are a match to TRBD2. The CDR3 is 17 residues long. V dropped 3 bases and J dropped 6; count of bases not matched to a gene: 10. Germline CDR1 and CDR2: SGHTA and FQGNSA.